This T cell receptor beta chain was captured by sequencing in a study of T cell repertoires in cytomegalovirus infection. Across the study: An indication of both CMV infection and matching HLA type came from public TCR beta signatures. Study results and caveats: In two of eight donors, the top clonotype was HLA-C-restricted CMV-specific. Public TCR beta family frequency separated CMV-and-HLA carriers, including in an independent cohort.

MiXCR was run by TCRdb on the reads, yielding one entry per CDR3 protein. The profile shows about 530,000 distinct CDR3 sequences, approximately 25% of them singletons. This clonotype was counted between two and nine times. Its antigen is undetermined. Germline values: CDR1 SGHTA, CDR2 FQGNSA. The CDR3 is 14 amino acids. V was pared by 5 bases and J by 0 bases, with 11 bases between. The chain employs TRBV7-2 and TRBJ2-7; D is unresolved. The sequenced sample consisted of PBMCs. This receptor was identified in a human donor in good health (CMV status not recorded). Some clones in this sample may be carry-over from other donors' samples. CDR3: CASSPDKHSYEQYF. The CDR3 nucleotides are TGTGCCAGCAGCCCAGACAAACACTCCTACGAGCAGTACTTC. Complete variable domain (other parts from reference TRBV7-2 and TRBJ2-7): GAGVSQSPSNKVTEKGKDVELRCDPISGHTALYWYRQSLGQGLEFLIYFQGNSAPDKSGLPSDRFSAERTGGSVSTLTIQRTQQEDSAVYLCASSPDKHSYEQYFGPGTRLTVT.